Below are 20 T cell receptor beta chains sequenced from a single sample in a study of shared clonotypes between healthy human individuals. Profiling relied on immunoSEQ multiplex PCR, and the TCRdb table lists in-frame clones only, not all of them. The table includes 100,000 or so clones, roughly half detected once. The sample taken for sequencing was PBMCs. The receptors were gathered from a middle-aged woman in good health. Some clones in this sample may be carry-over from other donors' samples.

The genes are TRBV25-1 and TRBJ2-5; D may be TRBD1 or TRBD2 (5 bases each). Germline CDR1 reads MGHDK; CDR2 reads SYGVNS. The CDR3 spans 12 residues. V lost 7 bases and J lost 9, with 15 bases in between. For the CDR3, the DNA is TGTGCCAGCATGGGGGTGTCTGGGGCCCAGTACTTC. As protein: CASMGVSGAQYF.

Ten or more counts support this clone. This chain links TRBV7-2 with TRBJ2-7; weak D call: TRBD2 (5 bases). The V end was cut by 5 bases, the J end by 7 bases, with 15 bases between. The CDR3 runs to 13 residues. Looked up from germline, CDR1 is SGHTA and CDR2 is FQGNSA. The CDR3 region has the DNA TGTGCCAGCAGCCCGAGCGTAGGGAGTGAGCAGTACTTC. Its translation: CASSPSVGSEQYF.

This clone was recorded many times. The chain uses TRBV14 and TRBJ2-1, with D hard to call. The CDR3 totals 13 residues. CDR1 SGHDN and CDR2 FVKESK come from the germline V gene. V was clipped by 6 bases and J by 3 bases, with 9 bases between them. This chain's CDR3 is CASSTLFYNEQFF. CDR3 sequence (DNA): TGTGCCAGCAGTACCCTGTTCTACAATGAGCAGTTCTTC.

The rearrangement links TRBV29-1 to TRBJ2-5; 13 bases agree with TRBD2. The DNA end is a closer match to TRBJ2-7, so the J assignment may be wrong. The CDR3 length is 18 residues. The germline V gene has CDR1 SQVTM and CDR2 ANQGSEA. The CDR3 region is CSVAAPGLAGVPSYEQYF. The DNA of the CDR3 is TGCAGCGTTGCGGCTCCCGGACTAGCGGGAGTCCCCTCCTACGAGCAGTACTTC.

The chain uses TRBV5-1 and TRBJ2-1; 8 nucleotides agree with TRBD1. Per germline, CDR1 SGHRS and CDR2 YFSETQ. CDR3 length: 15 amino acids. V was pared by 8 bases and J by 0 bases, with 7 bases of the junction left unmatched. The CDR3 sequence: CASSLGQGSYNEQFF. CDR3 in DNA: TGCGCCAGTTCCCTCGGACAGGGCTCCTACAATGAGCAGTTCTTC. The full variable domain, with the rest looked up from reference TRBV5-1 and TRBJ2-1, is KAGVTQTPRYLIKTRGQQVTLSCSPISGHRSVSWYQQTPGQGLQFLFEYFSETQRNKGNFPGRFSGRQFSNSRSEMNVSTLELGDSALYLCASSLGQGSYNEQFFGPGTRLTVL.

At least ten counts were recorded for this clone. V gene TRBV2 combines with J gene TRBJ2-1; the match to TRBD2 covers 8 bases. This CDR3 is 12 amino acids long. In germline, CDR1 is SNHLY, CDR2 FYNNEI. After removal of 5 bases from V and 10 bases from J, the junction contained 4 bases not matched to a gene. CDR3 coding DNA: TGTGCCAGCAGTTCATTAGCGGGAGAGCAGTTCTTC. It yields the protein CASSSLAGEQFF.

The chain joins TRBV30 to TRBJ2-3; tentative D call: TRBD2 (7 bases). V dropped 1 base and J dropped 2 bases, with 10 bases sitting between them. Germline V gene sequence: CDR1 GTSNPN, CDR2 SVGIG (reference sequence). The length of the CDR3 is 14 residues. The CDR3 is CAWSGGGPTDTQYF. The CDR3 region has the DNA TGTGCCTGGAGTGGGGGGGGCCCCACAGATACGCAGTATTTT.

This clone was picked up one time. This may stem from a read error, because a much larger clone lies one nucleotide away. The chain recombines TRBV6-1 with TRBJ1-2, with 8 bases fitting TRBD1. V trimming: 8 bases; J trimming: 8 bases; junction bases outside the gene matches: 7. The CDR3 is made up of 12 amino acids. Germline V gene sequence: CDR1 MNHNS, CDR2 SASEGT. In nucleotides, the CDR3 is TGTGCCAGCGGTCCCAGGGGGCTAGGCTACACCTTC. This codes for CASGPRGLGYTF.

The genes are TRBV29-1 and TRBJ2-7, with D hard to call. V gave up 6 bases and J gave up 7 bases, with 10 bases separating them. Germline V gene sequence: CDR1 SQVTM, CDR2 ANQGSEA. The CDR3 runs to 10 residues. CDR3 protein: CSVLDGEQYF. The CDR3 nucleotides read TGCAGCGTCCTAGATGGAGAGCAGTACTTC.

The J gene is TRBJ2-1, the V gene TRBV7-2; 9 bases fit TRBD2. Germline V lookup: CDR1 SGHTA, CDR2 FQGNSA. V dropped 5 bases and J dropped 10; count of bases not matched to a gene: 12. This CDR3 comprises 15 residues. CDR3 region: CASSRTAGGLGEQFF. The CDR3 nucleotides read TGTGCCAGCAGCCGGACAGCGGGAGGCTTGGGGGAGCAGTTCTTC.

The V gene is TRBV30, the J gene TRBJ2-7; a possible D gene is TRBD1 (5 bases). Germline CDR1 GTSNPN, CDR2 SVGIG (reference sequence). The CDR3 totals 13 residues. The V gene lost 1 base and the J gene lost 2 bases, with 9 bases spanning the gap. CDR3 DNA: TGTGCCTGGAGTGGGGGCGGAGCCTACGAGCAGTACTTC. Its translation is CAWSGGGAYEQYF.

V is TRBV7-9 and J is TRBJ2-5; D unresolved. In germline, CDR1 is SEHNR, CDR2 FQNEAQ (reference sequence). With 1 base removed from V and 5 bases from J, the gap between germline ends came to 8 bases. The CDR3 loop spans 13 amino acids. The CDR3 coding sequence is TGTGCCAGCAGCTTAGTCCTCCAGGAGACCCAGTACTTC. Protein: CASSLVLQETQYF.

This clone was picked up one time. The junction differs from germline at one of its ends, possibly a read error. The V and J genes are TRBV30 and TRBJ2-2; tentatively, D is TRBD2 (5 bases). Germline CDR1 reads GTSNPN; CDR2 reads SVGIG (reference sequence). The CDR3 has 13 residues. The CDR3 nucleotides read TGTGCCTGGAGGGCCCGAGGAACCGGGGAGCTGGTTTTT. It specifies CAWRARGTGELVF.

Only a few counts were recorded for this clone. The V gene is TRBV19, the J gene TRBJ2-7; D not certain. The CDR3 runs to 13 residues. V lost 2 bases, J lost 2 bases, and 7 bases lay in between. The germline gives CDR1 LNHDA, CDR2 SQIVND (reference sequence). The CDR3 reads CASSIPGPYEQYF. CDR3 coding DNA: TGTGCCAGTAGTATACCAGGCCCCTACGAGCAGTACTTC.

This clone was picked up many times. The rearrangement links TRBV15 to TRBJ2-5, with D hard to call. CDR1 LNHNV and CDR2 YYDKDF come from the germline V gene (reference sequence). CDR3 length: 13 amino acids. With 5 bases removed from V and 3 bases from J, the gap between germline ends came to 10 bases. The chain's CDR3 is CATSYTAKETQYF. CDR3 DNA: TGTGCCACCAGCTACACAGCAAAAGAGACCCAGTACTTC. The variable domain in full, completed from reference TRBV15 and TRBJ2-5, reads DAMVIQNPRYQVTQFGKPVTLSCSQTLNHNVMYWYQQKSSQAPKLLFHYYDKDFNNEADTPDNFQSRRPNTSFCFLDIRSPGLGDTAMYLCATSYTAKETQYFGPGTRLLVL.

This chain links TRBV6-1 with TRBJ1-2, with D possibly being TRBD1 (6 bases). The CDR3 totals 13 residues. Trimming removed 7 bases at V and 4 bases at J, with 13 bases between. Germline V CDR1 and CDR2: MNHNS, SASEGT. CDR3: CASNRGGGYGYTF. CDR3 nucleotides: TGTGCCAGCAATAGGGGGGGCGGCTATGGCTACACCTTC.

This clone was detected only once. The chain employs TRBV10-3 and TRBJ1-3; D gene unclear. CDR1 is ENHRY and CDR2 is SYGVKD in the germline V gene. The CDR3 is 16 amino acids. The germline V and J ends were trimmed by 3 bases and 0 bases, with 12 bases remaining between them. The CDR3 protein is CAISETSPDSGNTIYF. The CDR3 nucleotides read TGTGCCATCAGTGAAACCTCGCCGGACTCTGGAAACACCATATATTTT.

The chain joins TRBV5-1 to TRBJ2-3; TRBD2 matches at 8 bases. The CDR3 covers 14 residues. CDR1 and CDR2 (germline): SGHRS, YFSETQ. V shed 5 bases, J shed 3 bases, and the junction held 5 bases outside the gene matches. This chain's CDR3 is CASRVSGVTDTQYF. In nucleotides, the CDR3 is TGCGCCAGCAGGGTTAGCGGGGTAACAGATACGCAGTATTTT.

The chain uses TRBV15 and TRBJ2-7, with 8 bases lining up with TRBD1. Germline CDR1 and CDR2: LNHNV and YYDKDF (reference sequence). V dropped 0 bases and J dropped 2; count of bases not matched to a gene: 6. This CDR3 is 16 amino acids long. The CDR3 sequence is CATSRDLAGGTYEQYF. CDR3 sequence (DNA): TGTGCCACCAGCAGAGATCTGGCAGGGGGCACCTACGAGCAGTACTTC.

To note about this clone: One end of the junction does not line up with germline, which may come from a read error. The sample carries other DNA sequences with the same CDR3. V gene TRBV30 combines with J gene TRBJ2-7; TRBD2 matches 14 bases. Germline V gene data show CDR1 as GTSNPN and CDR2 as SVGIG (reference sequence). The length of the CDR3 is 13 residues. CDR3 residues: CAWSAGTSGRQYF. CDR3 in DNA: TGTGCCTGGAGTGCTGGGACTAGCGGGAGACAGTACTTT.